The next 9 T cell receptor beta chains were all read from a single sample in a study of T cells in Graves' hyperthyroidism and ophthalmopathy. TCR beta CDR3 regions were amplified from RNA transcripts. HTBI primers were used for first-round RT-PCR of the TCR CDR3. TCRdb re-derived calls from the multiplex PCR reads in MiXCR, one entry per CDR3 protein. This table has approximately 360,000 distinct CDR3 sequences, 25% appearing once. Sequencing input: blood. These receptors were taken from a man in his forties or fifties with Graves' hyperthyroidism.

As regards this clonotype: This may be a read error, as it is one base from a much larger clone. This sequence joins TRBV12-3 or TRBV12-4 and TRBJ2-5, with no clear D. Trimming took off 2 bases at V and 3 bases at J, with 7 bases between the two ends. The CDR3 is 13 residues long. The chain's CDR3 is CASSLLGKETQYF. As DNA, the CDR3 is TGTGCCAGCAGTTTATTAGGGAAAGAGACCCAGTACTTC.

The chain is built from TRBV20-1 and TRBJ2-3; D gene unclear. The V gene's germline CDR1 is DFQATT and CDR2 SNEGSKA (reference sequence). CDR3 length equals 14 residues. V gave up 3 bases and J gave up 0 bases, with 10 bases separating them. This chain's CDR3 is CSARYPPSTDTQYF. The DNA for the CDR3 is TGCAGTGCTAGGTACCCTCCTAGCACAGATACGCAGTATTTT.

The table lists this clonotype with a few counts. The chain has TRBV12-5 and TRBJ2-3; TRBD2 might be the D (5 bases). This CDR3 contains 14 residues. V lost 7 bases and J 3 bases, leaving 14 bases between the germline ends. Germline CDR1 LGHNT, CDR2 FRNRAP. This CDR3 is CASAQHLATDTQYF. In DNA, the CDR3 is TGTGCTAGTGCTCAACATCTAGCAACAGATACGCAGTATTTT.

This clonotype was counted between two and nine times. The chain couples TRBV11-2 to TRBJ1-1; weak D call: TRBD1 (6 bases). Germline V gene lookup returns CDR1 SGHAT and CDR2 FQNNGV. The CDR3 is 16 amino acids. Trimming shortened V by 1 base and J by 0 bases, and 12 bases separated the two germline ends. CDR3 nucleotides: TGTGCCAGCAGCTTAGGGACAGCCAATTTGAACACTGAAGCTTTCTTT. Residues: CASSLGTANLNTEAFF.

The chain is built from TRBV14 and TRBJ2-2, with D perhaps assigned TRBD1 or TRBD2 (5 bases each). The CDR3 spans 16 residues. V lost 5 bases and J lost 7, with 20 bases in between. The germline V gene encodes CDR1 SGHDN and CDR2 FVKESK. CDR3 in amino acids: CASSYRPGTSIGELFF. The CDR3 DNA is TGTGCCAGCAGCTACCGGCCCGGGACCTCGATCGGGGAGCTGTTTTTT.

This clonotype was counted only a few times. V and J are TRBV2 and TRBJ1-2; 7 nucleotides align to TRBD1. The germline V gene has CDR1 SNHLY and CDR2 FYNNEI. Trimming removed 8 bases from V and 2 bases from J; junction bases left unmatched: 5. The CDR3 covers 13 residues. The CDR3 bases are TGTGCCAGCCAAAGACAGGGAAACTATGGCTACACCTTC. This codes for CASQRQGNYGYTF.

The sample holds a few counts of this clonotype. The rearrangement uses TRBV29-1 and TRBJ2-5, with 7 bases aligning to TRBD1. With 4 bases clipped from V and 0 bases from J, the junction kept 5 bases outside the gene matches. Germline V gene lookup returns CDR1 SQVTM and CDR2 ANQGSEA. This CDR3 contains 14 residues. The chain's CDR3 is CSVGQGAYQETQYF. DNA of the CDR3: TGCAGCGTTGGACAGGGCGCGTACCAAGAGACCCAGTACTTC.

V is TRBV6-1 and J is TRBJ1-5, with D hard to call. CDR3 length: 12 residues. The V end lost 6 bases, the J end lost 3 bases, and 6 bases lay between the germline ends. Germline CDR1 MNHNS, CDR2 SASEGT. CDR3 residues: CASRTSNQPQHF. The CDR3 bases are TGTGCCAGCAGAACATCCAATCAGCCCCAGCATTTT.

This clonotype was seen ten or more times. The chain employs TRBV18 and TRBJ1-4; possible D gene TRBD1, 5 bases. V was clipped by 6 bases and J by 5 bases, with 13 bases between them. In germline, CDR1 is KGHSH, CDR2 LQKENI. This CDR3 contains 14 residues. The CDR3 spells CASSPGTGNEKLFF. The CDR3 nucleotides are TGTGCCAGCTCCCCCGGGACCGGGAATGAAAAACTGTTTTTT. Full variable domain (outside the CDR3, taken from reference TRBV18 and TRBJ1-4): NAGVMQNPRHLVRRRGQEARLRCSPMKGHSHVYWYRQLPEEGLKFMVYLQKENIIDESGMPKERFSAEFPKEGPSILRIQQVVRGDSAAYFCASSPGTGNEKLFFGSGTQLSVL.